A single sample gave rise to the 5 T cell receptor beta chains below, sequenced in a study of blood T cell repertoires in COVID-19. Profiling relied on immunoSEQ multiplex PCR, and the TCRdb table lists in-frame clones only, not all of them. The table lists fewer than 400,000 clones, approximately 86% of them singletons, with 8.9% in the top ten. What was sequenced was PBMCs or T cells enriched from blood (not recorded which). These receptors all come from a woman younger than 30 who had recovered from COVID-19.

The genes are TRBV28 and TRBJ2-4, with TRBD2 as a possible D gene (6 bases). The germline V and J ends were trimmed by 2 bases and 8 bases, with 16 bases remaining between them. From germline, CDR1 is MDHEN and CDR2 SYDVKM. The CDR3 extends over 15 amino acids. The CDR3 region has the DNA TGTGCCAGCAGTTTACCGGCGGGACCCGCGGACATTCAGTACTTC. It translates to CASSLPAGPADIQYF.

This sequence joins TRBV9 and TRBJ2-2; 11 bases fit TRBD2. The CDR3 consists of 16 residues. Per the germline V gene, CDR1 is SGDLS and CDR2 is YYNGEE. With V trimmed by 7 bases and J by 4 bases, 9 bases remained unmatched. The CDR3 nucleotides are TGTGCCAGCGGAATAGCGGGGGGGCTGGGCACCGGGGAGCTGTTTTTT. It yields the protein CASGIAGGLGTGELFF.

On this clone: The conserved phenylalanine or tryptophan is not found at the CDR3 terminus, so this likely reflects a read error. It is unclear where the CDR3 begins or ends on the DNA, so no DNA is shown, and the CDR3 is as TCRdb lists it. The CDR3 spells CASSLDRGDALL. The chain is built from TRBV5-4 and TRBJ1-1; the table's D gene call, TRBD1, was not cross checked with the DNA. Germline CDR1 reads SGHNT; CDR2 reads YYREEE (reference sequence). Counting both end residues, the CDR3 totals 12 amino acids.

V and J are TRBV11-2 and TRBJ1-4; TRBD1 matches at 8 bases. CDR1 SGHAT and CDR2 FQNNGV come from the germline V gene. After removal of 4 bases from V and 8 bases from J, the junction contained 12 bases not matched to a gene. This CDR3 region has 16 residues. This CDR3 reads CASSSHGQGFGEKLFF. The CDR3 nucleotides read TGTGCCAGCAGCTCTCATGGACAGGGTTTCGGAGAAAAACTGTTTTTT.

J is TRBJ2-5 and V is TRBV5-1, with TRBD2 identical over 10 bases. CDR1 is SGHRS, CDR2 YFSETQ, per germline. The CDR3 sequence is 22 residues long. The ends lost 0 bases at V and 2 bases at J; junction bases unmatched: 22. The CDR3 is CASSLATLRSGGLAGGQETQYF. The CDR3 nucleotides read TGCGCCAGCAGCTTGGCAACCTTGCGGAGTGGAGGATTAGCGGGGGGACAAGAGACCCAGTACTTC.